The 5 T cell receptor beta chains in this list originate from one sample, sequenced in a study of cytomegalovirus exposure and HLA in healthy donors. The PCR had 60 Vbeta and 13 Jbeta primers. Some clones are missing from TCRdb's copy, which holds only in-frame ones; the method was immunoSEQ multiplex PCR. The sample has some 160,000 clones, 84% seen once; the top ten hold 5% to 7%. What was sequenced was PBMCs. The receptors derive from a man in his fifties or sixties in good health and CMV-seropositive.

V usage is TRBV11-2 and J usage is TRBJ2-3; the match to TRBD2 covers 8 bases. Germline assignment: CDR1 SGHAT and CDR2 FQNNGV. This CDR3 is 15 amino acids long. Losses at the gene ends were 7 bases for V and 1 base for J; bases not matched to a gene: 7. CDR3 amino acids: CASTEAGVGTDTQYF. In nucleotides, the CDR3 is TGTGCCAGCACCGAAGCGGGAGTGGGCACAGATACGCAGTATTTT.

The V gene is TRBV10-3, the J gene TRBJ1-1, with a tentative D call TRBD1 (5 bases). Germline V CDR1 and CDR2: ENHRY, SYGVKD. The germline V and J ends were trimmed by 2 bases and 5 bases, with 9 bases remaining between them. The CDR3 length is 13 residues. The CDR3 spells CAISERGGTEAFF. The CDR3 DNA is TGTGCCATCAGTGAGCGGGGGGGAACTGAAGCTTTCTTT.

The chain carries TRBV11-2 and TRBJ2-3; a possible D gene is TRBD2 (6 bases). Germline-derived CDR1 and CDR2 are SGHAT and FQNNGV. This CDR3 contains 14 residues. V was cut by 1 base and J by 5 bases, with 10 bases left in between. CDR3 sequence reads: CASSLAGEGDTQYF. The CDR3 DNA reads TGTGCCAGCAGCTTAGCGGGAGAAGGAGATACGCAGTATTTT. The full variable domain, with the rest looked up from reference TRBV11-2 and TRBJ2-3, is EAGVAQSPRYKIIEKRQSVAFWCNPISGHATLYWYQQILGQGPKLLIQFQNNGVVDDSQLPKDRFSAERLKGVDSTLKIQPAKLEDSAVYLCASSLAGEGDTQYFGPGTRLTVL.

This chain joins TRBV18 and TRBJ2-1; no clear D. Germline V gene lookup returns CDR1 KGHSH and CDR2 LQKENI. Between the trimmed V and J ends, which lost 0 bases and 5 bases, there was a span of 8 bases. This CDR3 has 14 residues. The CDR3 region is CASSPPKPNNEQFF. DNA for the CDR3: TGTGCCAGCTCACCACCGAAGCCAAACAATGAGCAGTTCTTC.

The V and J genes are TRBV6-1 and TRBJ2-5; the match to TRBD1 covers 9 bases. Looked up from germline, CDR1 is MNHNS and CDR2 is SASEGT. This CDR3 is built from 14 residues. V lost 5 bases and J lost 5; bases outside the gene matches: 6. CDR3 nucleotide sequence: TGTGCCAGCAGTCTCAACAGGGGGCGGGAGACCCAGTACTTC. It codes for CASSLNRGRETQYF.